A selection of T cell receptor beta chains follows, all from one sample in a study of metastatic and nonmetastatic thyroid tumors. TCRdb recomputed clones from the PCR reads via MiXCR. The sample lists tens of thousands of clones, 15% to 20% occurring once. Sequenced: blood. The receptors here all came from a female donor with papillary thyroid cancer or a benign thyroid nodule (not recorded which). Some clones in this sample may be carry-over from other donors' samples. Each CDR3 is given without its conserved first and last residue.

j_call v_call cdr3_aa
TRBJ1-1 TRBV20-1 SARDTGGRTEAF
TRBJ1-2 TRBV20-1 SAQTSSEGNYGYT
TRBJ1-2 TRBV3-1 ASSQDREQSYGYT
TRBJ2-1 TRBV27 ASTQRAGGVVYEQF
TRBJ1-5 TRBV6-2/TRBV6-3 ASQSQGLGVGQPQH
TRBJ2-3 TRBV11-2 ASCFGTSGGWDTQY
TRBJ1-2 TRBV29-1 SVEDEARSIYT
TRBJ2-1 TRBV5-1 ASSLEAYEQF
TRBJ1-2 TRBV12-3/TRBV12-4 ASSLSVGDGKRT
TRBJ2-1 TRBV6-1 ASSAGPYNEQF
TRBJ2-1 TRBV4-3 ASSQDNRGIYNEQF
TRBJ2-2 TRBV5-1 ASSPGLWNTGELF
TRBJ1-1 TRBV24-1 ATSDGYRLSEAF
TRBJ2-7 TRBV6-5 ASRLAGRYEQY
TRBJ2-3 TRBV7-9 ASSQTDTQY
TRBJ2-5 TRBV6-5 ASSYDYQETQY
TRBJ2-1 TRBV20-1 SARGGSYNEQF
TRBJ1-3 TRBV6-5 ASSYSQSSGNTIY
TRBJ1-1 TRBV12-3/TRBV12-4 ASSLGGMGTEAF
TRBJ1-2 TRBV6-2/TRBV6-3 ASSLGQPTIGYT
TRBJ1-1 TRBV28 ASQLQVTEAF
TRBJ2-5 TRBV3-1 ASSQDLSRGAQETQY